A selection of T cell receptor beta chains follows, all from one sample in a study of siplizumab effects on memory and regulatory T cells. Repertoires were generated with immunoSEQ multiplex PCR, while TCRdb's copy carries only in-frame clones and drops some. The sample records 85,000 to 130,000 clones, 85% to 95% being singletons. Source material: Tregs sorted from blood. These TCRs come from a human donor in good health. CDR3s include the opening cysteine and the closing phenylalanine or tryptophan. The order of the fields is J gene, clone size, D gene, V gene, CDR3 DNA, CDR3 protein. The D gene is left open where the match is weak. Where a row states a size, it is once, few, many or the class of an expanded clone; other rows omit it.

>TRBJ2-5|-|TRBD2|TRBV9
TGTGCCAGCAGTCGACTAGCGGGAAAAGAGACCCAGTACTTC
CASSRLAGKETQYF
>TRBJ2-3|-|TRBD2|TRBV7-8
TGTGCCAGCAGCCATGGACTAGCGGTTACAGATACGCAGTATTTT
CASSHGLAVTDTQYF
>TRBJ2-6|-|TRBD1|TRBV5-6
TGTGCCAGCAGCTTTTACAGGGGGCACACTCTAACTGGGGCCAACGTCCTGACTTTC
CASSFYRGHTLTGANVLTF
>TRBJ2-5|-|-|TRBV19
TGTGCCAGTAGTGACGTCGTTGGGGGTGGAGAAGAGACCCAGTACTTC
CASSDVVGGGEETQYF
>TRBJ2-7|-|TRBD1|TRBV30
TGTGCCTGGAGCCTACAGGGGTCCATCGGTATCGGCTACGAGCAGTACTTC
CAWSLQGSIGIGYEQYF
>TRBJ1-3|-|-|TRBV4-1
TGCGCCAGCAGCCAGGCTGCTGGCGGAAACACCATATATTTT
CASSQAAGGNTIYF
>TRBJ1-1|-|-|TRBV6-5
TGTGCCAGCAGTTCACAGGGTAGGAAGAACACTGAAGCTTTCTTT
CASSSQGRKNTEAFF
>TRBJ2-7|once|-|TRBV7-9
TGTGCCAGCAGCTTTGTTCTCGACAGACCCTACGAGCAGTACTTC
CASSFVLDRPYEQYF
>TRBJ2-7|-|-|TRBV19
TGTGCCAGTAGGGGGGCAAATACGGGCGAGCAGTACTTC
CASRGANTGEQYF
>TRBJ2-2|-|-|TRBV27
TGTGCCAGCAGTATACGGGCCAGCGCGAACACCGGGGAGCTGTTTTTT
CASSIRASANTGELFF
>TRBJ2-2|-|-|TRBV15
TGTGCCACCAGCGTTATTCGGTCCGGGGAGCTGTTTTTT
CATSVIRSGELFF
>TRBJ2-7|-|TRBD1|TRBV30
TGTGCCTATGGACAGGGCCCAGACGAGCAGTACTTC
CAYGQGPDEQYF
>TRBJ2-1|-|TRBD1|TRBV15
TGTGCCACCACCTACAGGGGACGCTACAATGAGCAGTTCTTC
CATTYRGRYNEQFF
>TRBJ2-3|-|-|TRBV9
TGTGCCAGCAGCGTAGTGGCGGATCCCTTTAATACGCAGTATTTT
CASSVVADPFNTQYF
>TRBJ2-5|-|-|TRBV10-1
TGCGCCCGCCGCGGAGGGGGCATCACAGAGACCCAGTACTTC
CARRGGGITETQYF
>TRBJ2-1|-|TRBD2|TRBV11-2
TGTGCCAGCAGCCGGGGACTAGCGGTATACAATGAGCAGTTCTTC
CASSRGLAVYNEQFF
>TRBJ1-2|-|TRBD1|TRBV25-1
TGTGCCAGCCTAACAGGGGCGACTGGCTACACCTTC
CASLTGATGYTF
>TRBJ1-5|-|-|TRBV29-1
TGCAGCGTTATACAGGGTCCGGGTCAGCCCCAGCATTTT
CSVIQGPGQPQHF
>TRBJ2-7|-|-|TRBV2
TGTGCCAGCAGTAACTCCTACGAGCAGTACTTC
CASSNSYEQYF
>TRBJ2-7|-|-|TRBV28
TGTGCCAAAAGCCCTAGCGACATGCTCGCCCCCGGTTACGAGCAGTACTTC
CAKSPSDMLAPGYEQYF
>TRBJ2-3|-|-|TRBV28
TGTGCCAGCAGTCCCGTTATAGGGACAGATACGCAGTATTTT
CASSPVIGTDTQYF
>TRBJ2-7|-|-|TRBV6-1
TGTGCCAGCAGGGATATGTCGTCCTACGAGCAGTACTTC
CASRDMSSYEQYF
>TRBJ1-2|-|-|TRBV4-1
TGCGCCAGCAGCCAAGGGACGGTCTATGGCTACACCTTC
CASSQGTVYGYTF
>TRBJ1-2|once|TRBD1|TRBV18
TGTGCCAGCTCAACCATTGGGACAGGGGACGGCTACACCTTC
CASSTIGTGDGYTF
>TRBJ2-1|-|TRBD2|TRBV5-6
TGTGCCAGCAGCCCAAACTTTGGACTAGCGGGAGTCAATGAGCAGTTCTTC
CASSPNFGLAGVNEQFF
>TRBJ1-1|few|-|TRBV10-2
TGCGCCAGCAGTGAGTTGGGGAACACTGAAGCTTTCTTT
CASSELGNTEAFF
>TRBJ2-7|-|TRBD1|TRBV5-1
TGCGCCAGCAGCCCAGGGGACAGAACCTACGAGCAGTACTTC
CASSPGDRTYEQYF
>TRBJ2-5|once|-|TRBV20-1
TGCAGTGCTGCAAGAGAGACCCAGTACTTC
CSAARETQYF
>TRBJ2-7|-|-|TRBV5-5
TGTGCCAGCAGCTCGCGGCCGCAAATTGGTACATTCTACGAGCAGTACTTC
CASSSRPQIGTFYEQYF
>TRBJ1-4|-|TRBD1|TRBV19
TGTGCCAGTAGCATAGGAACAGGGGCAACTAATGAAAAACTGTTTTTT
CASSIGTGATNEKLFF
>TRBJ2-7|-|-|TRBV28
TGTGCCAGCAGTGGATTTCCTAACTCCTACGAGCAGTACTTC
CASSGFPNSYEQYF
>TRBJ2-3|once|TRBD2|TRBV5-1
TGCGCCAGCAGCTTCGGCGGGAGTAGCACAGATACGCAGTATTTT
CASSFGGSSTDTQYF
>TRBJ2-1|-|-|TRBV18
TGTGCCAGCTCCCCTGGGGGCCTCTACAATGAGCAGTTCTTC
CASSPGGLYNEQFF
>TRBJ2-1|-|TRBD2|TRBV9
TGTGCCAGCAGCGTCCCCGGGACTAGCGGGAGTTGGAATGAGCAGTTCTTC
CASSVPGTSGSWNEQFF
>TRBJ2-5|-|-|TRBV9
TGTGCCAGCAGCGTAATGGGCTCCGAGACCCAGTACTTC
CASSVMGSETQYF
>TRBJ2-1|-|-|TRBV7-7
TGTGCCAGCAGCATGTCCGGGCCCAGGGACCCCTACAATGAGCAGTTCTTC
CASSMSGPRDPYNEQFF
>TRBJ2-5|once|-|TRBV18
TGTGCCAGCTCACCACGGCCGGGGGCGAAAGAGACCCAGTACTTC
CASSPRPGAKETQYF
>TRBJ2-7|-|TRBD2|TRBV19
TGTGCCAGTAGTATCTCTTCTAGCGGGAGGGCCGGTCAAAGCGAGCAGTACTTC
CASSISSSGRAGQSEQYF
>TRBJ2-7|-|-|TRBV18
TGTGCCAGCTCACTGACTAGCTACGAGCAGTACTTC
CASSLTSYEQYF
>TRBJ2-5|-|TRBD2|TRBV5-1
TGCGCCAGCAGCTCGTTACCCGGACTAGCGGGACGGGAGACCCAGTACTTC
CASSSLPGLAGRETQYF
>TRBJ2-3|-|TRBD1|TRBV5-1
TGCGCCAGCAGCAGAGGACAGGGGACAGGTACAGATACGCAGTATTTT
CASSRGQGTGTDTQYF
>TRBJ1-5|-|-|TRBV6-6
TGTGCCAGCAGTTACTCGGGGCAGGGTCTAGGGGCCCAGCATTTT
CASSYSGQGLGAQHF
>TRBJ1-4|few|TRBD1|TRBV18
TGTGCCAGCTCACCCCAACGGACAGGGAGGGAACTGTTTTTT
CASSPQRTGRELFF
>TRBJ2-1|-|TRBD1|TRBV6-5
TGTGCCAGCAGTTACTCGTTGGCGAGACAGGGGGATGAGCAGTTCTTC
CASSYSLARQGDEQFF
>TRBJ2-2|-|-|TRBV5-4
TGTGCCAGCAGCCACAGTTCCTCGAACACCGGGGAGCTGTTTTTT
CASSHSSSNTGELFF
>TRBJ1-2|-|-|TRBV2
TGTGCCAGCAACACCGAGTCGAGACCTGGCTACACCTTC
CASNTESRPGYTF
>TRBJ2-5|-|-|TRBV18
TGTGCCAGCTCACCAATTGAGTCCGTGGGGACCCAGTACTTC
CASSPIESVGTQYF
>TRBJ1-3|once|-|TRBV9
TGTGCCAGCAGCACAAGACAGGTCCTGAACTCTGGAAACACCATATATTTT
CASSTRQVLNSGNTIYF
>TRBJ1-1|-|-|TRBV27
TGTGCCAGCAGTTTGGGGGGCTTCACTGAAGCTTTCTTT
CASSLGGFTEAFF
>TRBJ2-4|-|-|TRBV13
TGTGCCAGCAGCTCAGGGGCGGGCCGGAACATTCAGTACTTC
CASSSGAGRNIQYF